Below, 32 T cell receptor beta chains from the same sample are listed, as sequenced in a study of blood T cell repertoires in COVID-19. TCRdb keeps only in-frame clones here, not all; method: immunoSEQ multiplex PCR. The sample includes around 120,000 clones, roughly 80% seen only once; the top ten take about 2.3%. Sequencing was carried out using peripheral blood. The receptor set was obtained from a man between 50 and 59 years old with acute or convalescent COVID-19.

The chain carries TRBV27 and TRBJ1-5; a weak D match, TRBD1 (6 bases). Germline V gene lookup returns CDR1 MNHEY and CDR2 SMNVEV (reference sequence). V lost 6 bases to trimming and J lost 4 bases, with 19 bases between them. The CDR3 length is 16 residues. The CDR3 is CASSSHLDSQNQPQHF. CDR3 coding DNA: TGTGCCAGCAGCTCTCACCTGGACAGTCAAAATCAGCCCCAGCATTTT.

This chain links TRBV5-1 with TRBJ2-2, with D tentatively TRBD2 (6 bases). V lost 2 bases, J lost 5 bases, and 7 bases lay in between. The length of the CDR3 is 13 residues. Germline loops: CDR1 SGHRS, CDR2 YFSETQ. Written as DNA, the CDR3 is TGCGCCAGCAGCTTAGGACTAACCGGGGAGCTGTTTTTT. Translating it yields CASSLGLTGELFF.

The rearrangement uses TRBV18 and TRBJ2-2; 8 positions agree with TRBD2. Germline-derived CDR1 and CDR2 are KGHSH and LQKENI. V shed 3 bases and J 7 bases; nucleotides not matched to a gene: 10. The CDR3 runs 16 residues. This CDR3 is CASSPSAGDNGGELFF. CDR3 in DNA: TGTGCCAGCTCACCGTCAGCGGGAGATAACGGCGGGGAGCTGTTTTTT.

This sequence joins TRBV4-1 and TRBJ2-7; TRBD2 matches 10 bases. The CDR3 length is 16 residues. Germline V lookup: CDR1 MGHRA, CDR2 YSYEKL. Trimming took 1 base from V and 3 from J; bases not matched to a gene: 6. For the CDR3, the DNA is TGCGCCAGCAGCCAAGTCTGGCCTAGCGGGAGCTACGAGCAGTACTTC. Translation: CASSQVWPSGSYEQYF.

About this clone: The same CDR3 is also encoded by other DNA sequences in this sample. J is TRBJ2-5 and V is TRBV9; 7 nucleotides agree with TRBD2. CDR1 is SGDLS and CDR2 is YYNGEE in the germline V gene. Trimming at V came to 4 bases and at J to 4 bases, leaving 7 bases not matched to a gene. CDR3 length: 14 residues. The CDR3 region is CASSPPGGPETQYF. The CDR3 DNA sequence: TGTGCCAGCAGCCCTCCGGGAGGCCCAGAGACCCAGTACTTC.

The rearrangement joins TRBV27 to TRBJ1-2; TRBD1 agrees at 8 bases. With V trimmed by 3 bases and J by 4 bases, 7 bases remained unmatched. Germline V lookup: CDR1 MNHEY, CDR2 SMNVEV (reference sequence). The CDR3 spans 15 residues. The CDR3 nucleotides read TGTGCCAGCAGTTTCAGGGGGCGGAGTAGCTATGGCTACACCTTC. Encoded protein: CASSFRGRSSYGYTF.

This rearrangement joins TRBV2 to TRBJ2-1, with 10 bases identical to TRBD1. With V trimmed by 6 bases and J by 7 bases, 9 bases remained unmatched. The CDR3 totals 15 residues. The V gene's germline CDR1 is SNHLY and CDR2 FYNNEI. This CDR3 reads CASRRRDRGRNEQFF. The DNA of the CDR3 is TGTGCCAGCAGAAGGCGGGACAGGGGTAGAAATGAGCAGTTCTTC. Using reference TRBV2 and TRBJ2-1 for the parts outside the CDR3, the full variable domain is EPEVTQTPSHQVTQMGQEVILRCVPISNHLYFYWYRQILGQKVEFLVSFYNNEISEKSEIFDDQFSVERPDGSNFTLKIRSTKLEDSAMYFCASRRRDRGRNEQFFGPGTRLTVL.

The chain recombines TRBV9 with TRBJ2-5; D remains unclear. Trimming took off 0 bases at V and 5 bases at J, with 8 bases between the two ends. The germline V gene encodes CDR1 SGDLS and CDR2 YYNGEE. This CDR3 region has 13 residues. CDR3 sequence: CASSVDLGETQYF. CDR3 sequence (DNA): TGTGCCAGCAGCGTAGACCTCGGTGAGACCCAGTACTTC.

The genes are TRBV13 and TRBJ2-7, with 9 bases matching TRBD1. V was pared by 4 bases and J by 2 bases, with 6 bases of the junction left unmatched. The CDR3 runs to 15 residues. Germline V gene data show CDR1 as PRHDT and CDR2 as FYEKMQ (reference sequence). The CDR3: CASSSPGQGTYEQYF. The CDR3 DNA reads TGTGCCAGCAGCTCACCGGGACAGGGAACCTACGAGCAGTACTTC.

The V call is TRBV7-3, the J call TRBJ1-1; the D gene is possibly TRBD1 (5 bases). V was cut by 2 bases and J by 1 base, with 5 bases left in between. Germline V gene lookup returns CDR1 SGHTA and CDR2 FQGTGA. The CDR3 consists of 13 residues. CDR3: CASSLQGNTEAFF. In DNA, the CDR3 is TGTGCCAGCAGCTTACAGGGGAACACTGAAGCTTTCTTT. The variable domain in full, completed from reference TRBV7-3 and TRBJ1-1, reads GAGVSQTPSNKVTEKGKYVELRCDPISGHTALYWYRQSLGQGPEFLIYFQGTGAADDSGLPNDRFFAVRPEGSVSTLKIQRTERGDSAVYLCASSLQGNTEAFFGQGTRLTVV.

This clone was seen only a few times. The V and J genes are TRBV5-1 and TRBJ2-2, with a tentative D call TRBD2 (6 bases). The length of the CDR3 is 14 residues. The V gene lost 0 bases and the J gene lost 4 bases, with 7 bases spanning the gap. Germline-derived CDR1 and CDR2 are SGHRS and YFSETQ. CDR3 sequence reads: CASSLAGVTGELFF. The CDR3 region has the DNA TGCGCCAGCAGCTTGGCGGGGGTCACCGGGGAGCTGTTTTTT.

The V and J genes are TRBV6-6 and TRBJ2-5; 9 bases line up with TRBD1. V lost 5 bases to trimming and J lost 5 bases; unmatched junction nucleotides: 9. Germline loops: CDR1 MNHNY, CDR2 SVGAGI (reference sequence). The CDR3 extends over 15 amino acids. In DNA form, the CDR3 reads TGTGCCAGCAGTACTCGGGACAGGGCGGGTGAGACCCAGTACTTC. Its translation: CASSTRDRAGETQYF.

The chain carries TRBV28 and TRBJ2-7, with TRBD2 as a possible D gene (6 bases). The CDR3 covers 15 residues. Trimming removed 6 bases at V and 1 base at J, with 16 bases between. Germline V gene sequence: CDR1 MDHEN, CDR2 SYDVKM. In nucleotides, the CDR3 is TGTGCCAGCAGGTTTCCGGGACTTGGATCCTACGAGCAGTACTTC. It yields the protein CASRFPGLGSYEQYF. The full variable domain, completed using reference TRBV28 and TRBJ2-7, is DVKVTQSSRYLVKRTGEKVFLECVQDMDHENMFWYRQDPGLGLRLIYFSYDVKMKEKGDIPEGYSVSREKKERFSLILESASTNQTSMYLCASRFPGLGSYEQYFGPGTRLTVT.

The chain carries TRBV29-1 and TRBJ1-5, with a possible D match to TRBD1 (5 bases). The CDR3 length is 14 residues. The germline V and J ends were trimmed by 4 bases and 2 bases, with 12 bases remaining between them. Germline values: CDR1 SQVTM, CDR2 ANQGSEA. In nucleotides, the CDR3 is TGCAGCGTTGGCGGGGCGGGGGGCAATCAGCCCCAGCATTTT. This encodes CSVGGAGGNQPQHF.

The chain combines TRBV5-1 with TRBJ1-5, with TRBD1 identical over 9 bases. V shed 4 bases and J 4 bases; nucleotides not matched to a gene: 9. This CDR3 comprises 16 residues. Germline lookup yields CDR1 SGHRS and CDR2 YFSETQ. The CDR3 nucleotides are TGCGCCAGCAGCATCTCCGGGACAGGGCATAATCAGCCCCAGCATTTT. It encodes CASSISGTGHNQPQHF.

The chain is built from TRBV3-1 (or the pseudogene TRBV3-2) and TRBJ2-1; 8 positions match TRBD2. The CDR3 contains 13 residues. Trimming removed 4 bases from V and 14 bases from J; junction bases left unmatched: 10. CDR1 is LGHDT and CDR2 is YNNKEL in the germline V gene (reference sequence). This chain's CDR3 is CASSPYGAGGEFF. DNA of the CDR3: TGTGCCAGCAGCCCCTATGGGGCGGGGGGAGAGTTCTTC.

This clone was detected only once. For the CDR3, the DNA is TGTGCCAGCAGCTTAGCAGGGGGTTATCAGCCCCAGCATTTT. It codes for CASSLAGGYQPQHF. The rearrangement uses TRBV11-2 and TRBJ1-5, with TRBD1 matching 7 bases. Looked up from germline, CDR1 is SGHAT and CDR2 is FQNNGV. J gave up 5 bases and V 1 base, and 2 bases lay outside the gene matches. CDR3 length: 14 residues.

The chain uses TRBV28 and TRBJ1-1, with D perhaps matching TRBD1 (6 bases). The ends were cut back, 4 bases at V and 3 bases at J, with 15 bases in the middle. The CDR3 runs to 15 residues. Germline V gene lookup returns CDR1 MDHEN and CDR2 SYDVKM. CDR3 nucleotide sequence: TGTGCCAGCAGTTCCCTACAGGGTCCGGACACTGAAGCTTTCTTT. Protein: CASSSLQGPDTEAFF.

CDR3 DNA sequence: TGTGCCAGCTCACCATTCGCAGGGGAGACTGAAGCTTTCTTT. Protein sequence: CASSPFAGETEAFF. V is TRBV18 and J is TRBJ1-1; tentative D call: TRBD1 (6 bases). V shed 2 bases and J shed 5 bases, with 12 bases lying between them. There are 14 residues in the CDR3. Germline V gene sequence: CDR1 KGHSH, CDR2 LQKENI.

The chain recombines TRBV6-4 with TRBJ2-5; 13 bases are a match to TRBD2. CDR1 and CDR2 (germline): MRHNA, SNTAGT. The junction had 6 bases not matched to a gene; V was cut back by 6 bases and J by 5 bases. The CDR3 totals 15 residues. The CDR3 loop reads CASSRTSGSQETQYF. In DNA form, the CDR3 reads TGTGCCAGCAGCCGGACTAGCGGGAGTCAGGAGACCCAGTACTTC.

To note about this clone: Other DNA variants within this sample encode the same CDR3. The V call is TRBV18, the J call TRBJ1-1, with unresolved D. The germline V gene encodes CDR1 KGHSH and CDR2 LQKENI. The germline V and J ends were trimmed by 4 bases and 3 bases, with 9 bases remaining between them. The CDR3 loop spans 13 amino acids. The CDR3 DNA is TGTGCCAGCTCACAAGGTCGGGACACTGAAGCTTTCTTT. This translates into CASSQGRDTEAFF.

The chain uses TRBV7-3 and TRBJ2-1; tentatively, D is TRBD2 (5 bases). The CDR3 runs 15 residues. In germline, CDR1 is SGHTA, CDR2 FQGTGA. Trimming took off 0 bases at V and 9 bases at J, with 15 bases between the two ends. CDR3 nucleotide sequence: TGTGCCAGCAGCTTAACGGCTAGCTCATGGGGTGAGCAGTTCTTC. Translating it yields CASSLTASSWGEQFF.

The chain uses TRBV25-1 and TRBJ2-1, with TRBD1 matching over 9 bases. CDR3 length: 16 residues. The junction had 13 bases not matched to a gene; V was cut back by 8 bases and J by 5 bases. Germline V gene data show CDR1 as MGHDK and CDR2 as SYGVNS. CDR3 in amino acids: CASSLGQGRGDNEQFF. In DNA, the CDR3 is TGTGCCAGCTCCTTGGGACAGGGACGAGGGGACAATGAGCAGTTCTTC.

V and J are TRBV7-9 and TRBJ2-1; 9 bases are shared with TRBD2. Germline V gene lookup returns CDR1 SEHNR and CDR2 FQNEAQ (reference sequence). The CDR3 is made up of 17 amino acids. Trimming cost V 1 base and J 5 bases; bases outside gene matches: 9. This CDR3 reads CASSLVGSGRSHNEQFF. The CDR3 DNA is TGTGCCAGCAGCTTAGTAGGAAGCGGGAGGTCCCACAATGAGCAGTTCTTC.

The chain uses TRBV5-1 and TRBJ2-1; D is uncertain. The CDR3 length is 16 residues. V lost 0 bases to trimming and J lost 0 bases, with 10 bases between them. The germline gives CDR1 SGHRS, CDR2 YFSETQ. CDR3 DNA: TGCGCCAGCAGCTTGGCCCCAGGCAGCTCCTACAATGAGCAGTTCTTC. Protein: CASSLAPGSSYNEQFF.

V usage is TRBV18 and J usage is TRBJ2-3; D gene unclear. Trimming removed 2 bases at V and 3 bases at J, with 12 bases between. Germline assignment: CDR1 KGHSH and CDR2 LQKENI. This CDR3 has 15 residues. CDR3 in amino acids: CASSPFDTETDTQYF. The CDR3 bases are TGTGCCAGCTCACCATTCGACACAGAAACAGATACGCAGTATTTT.

This clone appeared once. The chain joins TRBV30 to TRBJ1-5; D not certain. The CDR3 loop spans 13 amino acids. With 2 bases removed from V and 5 bases from J, the gap between germline ends came to 10 bases. CDR1 is GTSNPN, CDR2 SVGIG, per germline (reference sequence). For the CDR3, the DNA is TGTGCCTGGAGTCCCGAGGGCCATCAGCCCCAGCATTTT. Encoded protein: CAWSPEGHQPQHF.

The chain carries TRBV27 and TRBJ2-7; D uncertain. Germline V gene data show CDR1 as MNHEY and CDR2 as SMNVEV (reference sequence). V lost 5 bases and J 3 bases, leaving 8 bases between the germline ends. This CDR3 has 12 residues. The CDR3 DNA reads TGTGCCAGCAGTACCCCTAACTACGAGCAGTACTTC. It specifies CASSTPNYEQYF.

The chain uses TRBV5-1 and TRBJ2-2; D is perhaps TRBD1 (6 bases). V was trimmed by 4 bases and J by 4 bases, leaving 11 bases between them. Per germline, CDR1 SGHRS and CDR2 YFSETQ. The CDR3 spans 14 residues. Written as DNA, the CDR3 is TGCGCCAGCAGCCCTCGGGACACCACCGGGGAGCTGTTTTTT. Translating it yields CASSPRDTTGELFF.

The V call is TRBV24-1, the J call TRBJ1-5; a possible D gene is TRBD1 (6 bases). The CDR3 has 17 amino acids. CDR1 is KGHDR, CDR2 SFDVKD, per germline. V was clipped by 3 bases and J by 0 bases, with 14 bases between them. The CDR3 nucleotides read TGTGCCACCAGTGATGCGACAGGAGGATATAGCAATCAGCCCCAGCATTTT. It translates to CATSDATGGYSNQPQHF.

There are many counts of this clone. The gene calls are TRBV20-1 and TRBJ1-2, with 7 positions matching TRBD1. Germline CDR1 reads DFQATT; CDR2 reads SNEGSKA (reference sequence). This CDR3 is 13 amino acids long. With V trimmed by 3 bases and J by 3 bases, 4 bases remained unmatched. CDR3 in DNA: TGCAGTGCTAGTCCAGGGACAGACTATGGCTACACCTTC. Translation gives CSASPGTDYGYTF.

The V and J genes are TRBV29-1 and TRBJ1-2; 9 positions agree with TRBD1. V was clipped by 4 bases and J by 8 bases; unmatched bases: 8. The CDR3 spans 13 residues. Germline V gene lookup returns CDR1 SQVTM and CDR2 ANQGSEA. The CDR3 DNA reads as TGCAGCGTTGGAACCACAGGGGGCGACGGCTACACCTTC. It is translated as CSVGTTGGDGYTF.